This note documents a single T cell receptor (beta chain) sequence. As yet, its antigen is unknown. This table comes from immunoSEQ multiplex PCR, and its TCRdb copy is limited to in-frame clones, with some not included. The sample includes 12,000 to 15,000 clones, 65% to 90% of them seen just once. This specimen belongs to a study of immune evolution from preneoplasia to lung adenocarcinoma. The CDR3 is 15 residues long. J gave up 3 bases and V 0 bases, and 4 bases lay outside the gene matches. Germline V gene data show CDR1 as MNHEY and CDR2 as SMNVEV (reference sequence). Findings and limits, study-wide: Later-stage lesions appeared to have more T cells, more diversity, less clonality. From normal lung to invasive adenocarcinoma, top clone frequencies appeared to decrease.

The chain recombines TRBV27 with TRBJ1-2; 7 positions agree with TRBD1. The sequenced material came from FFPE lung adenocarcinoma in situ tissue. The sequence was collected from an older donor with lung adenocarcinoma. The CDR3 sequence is CASSLSQGGYYGYTF. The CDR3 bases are TGTGCCAGCAGTTTATCGCAGGGGGGCTACTATGGCTACACCTTC.